The sequence of this T cell receptor beta chain was determined in a study of T cell responses to AZD1222 COVID-19 vaccine. General study findings and limits: Samples come after the peak T cell response, not at day 14. Donors skewed white British and female; clonal diversity was possibly underestimated.

This CDR3 is 16 amino acids long. Per the germline V gene, CDR1 is SGHRS and CDR2 is YFSETQ. V shed 0 bases and J 7 bases; nucleotides not matched to a gene: 9. Some second doses came at about 4 weeks and others at about 12 weeks; these were pooled. The table came from immunoSEQ multiplex PCR; TCRdb's copy has only in-frame clones and leaves some out. The table has 180,000 or so clones, around 92% seen once. In the case of this clone: The antigen is not known.

Material: peripheral blood, obtained 28 days after the second AZD1222 dose. The chain has TRBV5-1 and TRBJ1-2, with 10 bases lining up with TRBD1. The origin of this receptor is an adult who received the AZD1222 COVID-19 vaccine. The CDR3 nucleotides are TGCGCCAGCAGCTTGGGTCGCGGGACAGGGGCATTTGGCTACACCTTC. Translated, it gives CASSLGRGTGAFGYTF.